This entry lists 23 T cell receptor beta chains sequenced from one sample in a study of T-cell reconstitution after alpha-beta-depleted transplantation in children. Unique molecular identifiers tagged the TCRbeta library. In TCRdb, the PCR reads were re-called with MiXCR into one record per CDR3 protein. The repertoire includes about 98,000 distinct CDR3 sequences, 20% to 30% of them detected once, and around a fifth sits in the top ten. Sequencing used PBMCs, obtained before TCRalphabeta/CD19-depleted stem cell transplant. These TCRs come from a boy aged 2 to 10 with acute lymphoblastic leukemia, due to receive a stem cell transplant.

The chain employs TRBV10-3 and TRBJ2-6; D may correspond to TRBD1 or TRBD2 (5 bases each). Looked up from germline, CDR1 is ENHRY and CDR2 is SYGVKD. Trimming removed 11 bases from V and 0 bases from J, with 11 bases in between. The CDR3 totals 14 residues. CDR3 residues: CAGGADSGANVLTF. CDR3 bases: TGTGCCGGGGGAGCGGACTCTGGGGCCAACGTCCTGACTTTC.

This rearrangement joins TRBV29-1 to TRBJ2-1; 10 nucleotides match TRBD2. Losses at the gene ends were 1 base for V and 5 bases for J; bases not matched to a gene: 8. The CDR3 is 16 residues long. Germline V gene sequence: CDR1 SQVTM, CDR2 ANQGSEA. As DNA, the CDR3 is TGCAGCGTTGAAGGATATAGCGGGAGGTCTGACAATGAGCAGTTCTTC. Translated: CSVEGYSGRSDNEQFF.

The table lists this clonotype with a few counts. This chain uses TRBV20-1 with TRBJ2-1; tentative D call: TRBD2 (7 bases). This CDR3 spans 16 amino acids. V was shortened by 8 bases and J by 0 bases, with 20 bases between the two germline ends. Looked up from germline, CDR1 is DFQATT and CDR2 is SNEGSKA (reference sequence). CDR3: CSPNLAEGGSYNEQFF. Written as DNA, the CDR3 is TGCAGTCCAAACCTAGCGGAGGGGGGCTCCTACAATGAGCAGTTCTTC.

The V call is TRBV28, the J call TRBJ2-5; no clear D gene. V was pared by 3 bases and J by 1 base, with 9 bases between. Looked up from germline, CDR1 is MDHEN and CDR2 is SYDVKM. This CDR3 is 14 amino acids long. The CDR3 bases are TGTGCCAGCAGTTTTCCGGACCCCCAAGAGACCCAGTACTTC. This sequence encodes CASSFPDPQETQYF.

This clonotype was counted only a few times. The chain combines TRBV6-5 with TRBJ1-1; 10 positions match TRBD1. Losses at the gene ends were 2 bases for V and 11 bases for J; bases not matched to a gene: 8. The CDR3 is 14 residues long. CDR1 and CDR2 from the germline V gene are MNHEY and SVGAGI. The DNA for the CDR3 is TGTGCCAGCAGTTACGATGTGTTGGGACAGGGGGCTTTCTTT. This encodes CASSYDVLGQGAFF.

The chain uses TRBV11-2 and TRBJ2-7; D not certain. CDR3 length equals 14 residues. V was pared by 6 bases and J by 2 bases, with 14 bases between. Germline CDR1 and CDR2: SGHAT and FQNNGV. In nucleotides, the CDR3 is TGTGCCAGCAGTTCACCAGTGGGCACCTACGAGCAGTACTTC. This translates into CASSSPVGTYEQYF.

This clonotype was recorded many times. CDR3 residues: CASSLAPNENEQFF. In DNA form, the CDR3 reads TGTGCCAGCAGCTTGGCTCCGAATGAAAATGAGCAGTTCTTC. J is TRBJ2-1 and V is TRBV13; D not certain. V dropped 3 bases and J dropped 7 bases, with 13 bases sitting between them. The CDR3 has 14 amino acids. Germline CDR1 and CDR2: PRHDT and FYEKMQ (reference sequence).

This clonotype was recorded once. This chain uses TRBV12-3 or TRBV12-4 with TRBJ2-7; D tentatively fits TRBD1 or TRBD2 (5 bases each). The ends were cut back, 1 base at V and 6 bases at J, with 13 bases in the middle. This CDR3 is 14 amino acids long. In DNA, the CDR3 is TGTGCCAGCAGTTTAGGGGACGGGTATGGCGAGCAGTACTTC. This gives the protein CASSLGDGYGEQYF.

V usage is TRBV6-2 or TRBV6-3 and J usage is TRBJ2-3; D is ambiguous. CDR1 is MNHEY and CDR2 is SVGEGT in the germline V gene. Trimming took off 6 bases at V and 5 bases at J, with 15 bases between the two ends. CDR3 length: 14 amino acids. DNA of the CDR3: TGTGCCAGCAGCTCCCGGTCCACTGGAGATACGCAGTATTTT. This gives the protein CASSSRSTGDTQYF.

This sequence joins TRBV27 and TRBJ2-3; D call uncertain. V lost 4 bases, J lost 0 bases, and 11 bases lay in between. Germline assignment: CDR1 MNHEY and CDR2 SMNVEV (reference sequence). CDR3 length: 15 amino acids. In nucleotides, the CDR3 is TGTGCCAGCAGTTCCGGATCGTCTAGCACAGATACGCAGTATTTT. This encodes CASSSGSSSTDTQYF.

The rearrangement joins TRBV20-1 to TRBJ2-3; 7 bases map to TRBD2. Unmatched junction bases numbered 8, after V lost 2 bases and J lost 0 bases. The CDR3 is made up of 16 amino acids. CDR1 DFQATT and CDR2 SNEGSKA come from the germline V gene (reference sequence). DNA for the CDR3: TGCAGTGCTAGATCTTCTAGCGGAGGGAGCACAGATACGCAGTATTTT. Its protein is CSARSSSGGSTDTQYF.

V is TRBV28 and J is TRBJ1-5; D might be TRBD1 (5 bases). The CDR3 runs to 20 residues. Per germline, CDR1 MDHEN and CDR2 SYDVKM. The V and J ends lost 5 bases and 3 bases respectively, with 29 bases between them. The CDR3 DNA reads as TGTGCCAGCAGTGCCCCCCCTACAGGTTCTCTCGATAGGGACAATCAGCCCCAGCATTTT. Amino acid sequence: CASSAPPTGSLDRDNQPQHF.

The chain is built from TRBV20-1 and TRBJ2-1; possible D gene TRBD2, 5 bases. CDR1 DFQATT and CDR2 SNEGSKA come from the germline V gene (reference sequence). Between the trimmed V and J ends, which lost 0 bases and 3 bases, there was a span of 18 bases. This CDR3 region has 17 residues. This CDR3 reads CSARDPGAAEVYNEQFF. Written as DNA, the CDR3 is TGCAGTGCTAGAGATCCCGGCGCAGCGGAGGTCTACAATGAGCAGTTCTTC.

This chain joins TRBV5-1 and TRBJ1-1, with TRBD1 identical over 11 bases. This CDR3 has 17 residues. The germline CDR1 and CDR2 sequences are SGHRS and YFSETQ. V shed 4 bases, J shed 4 bases, and the junction held 12 bases outside the gene matches. CDR3 residues: CASSPGQGARIGTEAFF. CDR3 sequence (DNA): TGCGCCAGCAGCCCCGGACAGGGGGCCAGGATCGGCACTGAAGCTTTCTTT.

Ten or more counts support this clonotype. As DNA, the CDR3 is TGTGCCAGCAGCTCGGGGGGCACAGATACGCAGTATTTT. It yields the protein CASSSGGTDTQYF. The chain employs TRBV7-3 and TRBJ2-3, with D perhaps TRBD2 (6 bases). The CDR3 is 13 amino acids. CDR1 and CDR2 (germline): SGHTA, FQGTGA. With 4 bases removed from V and 1 base from J, the gap between germline ends came to 6 bases. Looking up the rest from reference TRBV7-3 and TRBJ2-3 gives the full variable domain: GAGVSQTPSNKVTEKGKYVELRCDPISGHTALYWYRQSLGQGPEFLIYFQGTGAADDSGLPNDRFFAVRPEGSVSTLKIQRTERGDSAVYLCASSSGGTDTQYFGPGTRLTVL.

This clonotype was counted at least ten times. The chain uses TRBV20-1 and TRBJ2-7; 8 nucleotides line up with TRBD2. V lost 2 bases to trimming and J lost 9 bases; unmatched junction nucleotides: 15. CDR1 is DFQATT and CDR2 is SNEGSKA in the germline V gene (reference sequence). This CDR3 contains 15 residues. CDR3 nucleotides: TGCAGTGCTAGAACCGGGACTAGATCGACCTCAGGGCAGTACTTC. Translating it yields CSARTGTRSTSGQYF.

The CDR3, as DNA: TGTGCCAGCAGCTTACCGGGACAGGGGGCCGGGGACACCGGGGAGCTGTTTTTT. This codes for CASSLPGQGAGDTGELFF. The chain is built from TRBV7-6 and TRBJ2-2; 12 bases align to TRBD1. The CDR3 is made up of 18 amino acids. V dropped 2 bases and J dropped 3; count of bases not matched to a gene: 7. In germline, CDR1 is SGHVS, CDR2 FNYEAQ.

The sample holds a few counts of this clonotype. The chain couples TRBV25-1 to TRBJ2-5; 13 nucleotides match TRBD2. The J segment lost 4 bases and the V segment lost 4 bases, leaving 0 bases of the junction unmatched. Germline assignment: CDR1 MGHDK and CDR2 SYGVNS. The CDR3 consists of 14 residues. CDR3 region: CASSGTSGRETQYF. CDR3 nucleotides: TGTGCCAGCAGTGGGACTAGCGGGAGAGAGACCCAGTACTTC.

The gene calls are TRBV21-1 and TRBJ2-2; the table's D call TRBD1 went unverified against the DNA. TRBV21-1 is deemed a pseudogene. This CDR3 comprises 16 residues. The DNA of the CDR3 is TGTGCCAGCATTAGGTCGATGGGGGGAAACACCGGGGAGCTGTTTTTT. This codes for CASIRSMGGNTGELFF.

This clonotype turned up a few times. The rearrangement links TRBV10-2 to TRBJ2-1; D not resolved. Deletions cut 2 bases from V and 6 bases from J, with 11 bases between. The CDR3 loop spans 14 amino acids. The germline V gene has CDR1 WSHSY and CDR2 SAAADI. The CDR3, as DNA: TGCGCCAGCAGTGAGCTCCTTCCTAGCAATGAGCAGTTCTTC. This translates into CASSELLPSNEQFF.

V is TRBV12-3 or TRBV12-4 and J is TRBJ2-5; 11 bases agree with TRBD2. With 6 bases clipped from V and 7 bases from J, the junction kept 7 bases outside the gene matches. The CDR3 extends over 14 amino acids. The DNA for the CDR3 is TGTGCCAGCAGCGGGACTAGCGGACGGGGGACCCAGTACTTC. It specifies CASSGTSGRGTQYF.

The chain is built from TRBV29-1 and TRBJ2-7; the D is unclear. The CDR3 totals 12 residues. Germline V gene lookup returns CDR1 SQVTM and CDR2 ANQGSEA. Trimming cost V 5 bases and J 1 base, with 9 bases left between them. The CDR3 nucleotides are TGCAGCGTTACAGCCGAATCCTACGAGCAGTACTTC. It is translated as CSVTAESYEQYF.

Many counts were recorded for this clonotype. The chain is built from TRBV7-6 and TRBJ1-2, with TRBD1 matching over 8 bases. Trimming removed 4 bases from V and 8 bases from J; junction bases left unmatched: 6. Germline CDR1 is SGHVS and CDR2 is FNYEAQ. The CDR3 is made up of 13 amino acids. The CDR3 DNA reads TGTGCCAGCAGCTCTCAGGGGGCCGGGGGCTACACCTTC. It specifies CASSSQGAGGYTF.